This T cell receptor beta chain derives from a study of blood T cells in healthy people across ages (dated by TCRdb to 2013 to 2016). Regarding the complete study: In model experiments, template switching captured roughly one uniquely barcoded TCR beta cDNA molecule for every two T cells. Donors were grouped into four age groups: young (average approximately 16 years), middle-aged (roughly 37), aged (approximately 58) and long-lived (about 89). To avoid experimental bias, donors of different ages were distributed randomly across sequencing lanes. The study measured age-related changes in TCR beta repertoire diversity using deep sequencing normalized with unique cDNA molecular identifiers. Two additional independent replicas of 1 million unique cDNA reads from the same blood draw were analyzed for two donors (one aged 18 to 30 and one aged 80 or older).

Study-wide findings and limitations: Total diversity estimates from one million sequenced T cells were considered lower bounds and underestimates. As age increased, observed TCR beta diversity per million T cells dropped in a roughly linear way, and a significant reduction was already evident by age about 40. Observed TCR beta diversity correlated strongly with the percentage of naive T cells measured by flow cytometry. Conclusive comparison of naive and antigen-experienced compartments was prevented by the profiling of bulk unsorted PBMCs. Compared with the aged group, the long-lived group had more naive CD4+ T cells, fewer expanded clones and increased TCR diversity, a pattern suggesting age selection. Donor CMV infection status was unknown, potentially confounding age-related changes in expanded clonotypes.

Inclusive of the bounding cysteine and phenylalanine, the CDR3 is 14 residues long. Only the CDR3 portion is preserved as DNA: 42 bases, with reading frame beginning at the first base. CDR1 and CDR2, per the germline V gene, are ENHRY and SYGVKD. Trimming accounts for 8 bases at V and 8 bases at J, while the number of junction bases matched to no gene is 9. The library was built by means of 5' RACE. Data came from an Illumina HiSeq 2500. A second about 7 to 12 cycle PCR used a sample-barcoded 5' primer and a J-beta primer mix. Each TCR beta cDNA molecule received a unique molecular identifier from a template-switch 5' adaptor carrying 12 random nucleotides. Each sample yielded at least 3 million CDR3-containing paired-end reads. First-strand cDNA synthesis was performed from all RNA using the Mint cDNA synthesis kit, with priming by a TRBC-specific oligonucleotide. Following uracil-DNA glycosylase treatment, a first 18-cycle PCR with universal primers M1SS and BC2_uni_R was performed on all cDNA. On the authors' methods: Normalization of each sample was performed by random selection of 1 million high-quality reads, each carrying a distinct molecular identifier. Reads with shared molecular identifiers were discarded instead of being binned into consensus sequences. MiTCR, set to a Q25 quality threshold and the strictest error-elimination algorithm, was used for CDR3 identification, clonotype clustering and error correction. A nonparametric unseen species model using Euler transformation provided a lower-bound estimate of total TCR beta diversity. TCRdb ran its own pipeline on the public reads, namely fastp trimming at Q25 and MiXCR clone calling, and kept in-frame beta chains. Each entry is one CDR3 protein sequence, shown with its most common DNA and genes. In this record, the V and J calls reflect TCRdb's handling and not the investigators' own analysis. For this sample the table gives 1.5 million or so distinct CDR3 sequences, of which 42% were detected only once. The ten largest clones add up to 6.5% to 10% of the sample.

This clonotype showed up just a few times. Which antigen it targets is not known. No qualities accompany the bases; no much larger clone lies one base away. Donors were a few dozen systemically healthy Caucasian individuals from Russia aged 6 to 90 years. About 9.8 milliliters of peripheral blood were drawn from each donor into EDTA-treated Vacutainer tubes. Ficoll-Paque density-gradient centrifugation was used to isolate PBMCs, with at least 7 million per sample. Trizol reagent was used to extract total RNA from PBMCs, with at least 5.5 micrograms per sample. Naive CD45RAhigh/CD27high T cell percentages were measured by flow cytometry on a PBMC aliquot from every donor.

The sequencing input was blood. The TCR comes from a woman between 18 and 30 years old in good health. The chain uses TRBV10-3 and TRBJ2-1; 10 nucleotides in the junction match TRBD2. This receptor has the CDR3 CAISAGGPVDEQFF. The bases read TGTGCCATCTCAGCGGGGGGGCCCGTCGATGAGCAGTTCTTC.